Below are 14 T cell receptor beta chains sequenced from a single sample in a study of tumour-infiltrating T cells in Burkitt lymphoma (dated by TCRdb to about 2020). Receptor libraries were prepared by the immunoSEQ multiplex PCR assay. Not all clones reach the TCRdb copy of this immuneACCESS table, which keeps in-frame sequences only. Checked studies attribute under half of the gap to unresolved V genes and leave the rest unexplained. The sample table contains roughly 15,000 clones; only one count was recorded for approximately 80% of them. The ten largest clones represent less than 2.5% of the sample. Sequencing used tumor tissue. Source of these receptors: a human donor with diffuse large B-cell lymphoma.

The DNA of the CDR3 is TGTGCCAGCAGTGGATTGACAGATACGCAGTATTTT. Residues: CASSGLTDTQYF. The chain combines TRBV7-2 with TRBJ2-3, with unresolved D. In germline, CDR1 is SGHTA, CDR2 FQGNSA. The V gene lost 6 bases and the J gene lost 3 bases, with 7 bases spanning the gap. This CDR3 has 12 residues.

The CDR3 sequence: CASSQDRGLETEAFF. In nucleotides, the CDR3 is TGTGCCAGCAGCCAGGACAGGGGGCTGGAGACTGAAGCTTTCTTT. The chain has TRBV11-2 and TRBJ1-1; TRBD1 matches at 11 bases. There are 15 residues in the CDR3. From germline, CDR1 is SGHAT and CDR2 FQNNGV. V trimming: 5 bases; J trimming: 5 bases; junction bases outside the gene matches: 7.

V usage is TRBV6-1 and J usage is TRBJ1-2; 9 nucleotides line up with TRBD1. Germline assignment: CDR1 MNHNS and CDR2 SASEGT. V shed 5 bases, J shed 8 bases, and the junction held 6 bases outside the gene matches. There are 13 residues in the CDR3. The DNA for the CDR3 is TGTGCCAGCAGTTCACAGGGGGCTGGGGGCTACACCTTC. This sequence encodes CASSSQGAGGYTF.

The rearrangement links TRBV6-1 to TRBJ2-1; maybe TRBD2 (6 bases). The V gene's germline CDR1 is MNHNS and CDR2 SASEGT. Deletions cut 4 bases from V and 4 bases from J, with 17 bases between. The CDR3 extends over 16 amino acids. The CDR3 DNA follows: TGTGCCAGCAGTGGTACGGGCGGGAAGGGTTACAATGAGCAGTTCTTC. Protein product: CASSGTGGKGYNEQFF.

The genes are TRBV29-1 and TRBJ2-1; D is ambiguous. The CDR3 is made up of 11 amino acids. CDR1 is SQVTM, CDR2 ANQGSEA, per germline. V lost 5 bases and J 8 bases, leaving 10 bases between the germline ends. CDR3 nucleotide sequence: TGCAGCGTTCTTCTTCGGGATGAGCAGTTCTTC. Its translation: CSVLLRDEQFF.

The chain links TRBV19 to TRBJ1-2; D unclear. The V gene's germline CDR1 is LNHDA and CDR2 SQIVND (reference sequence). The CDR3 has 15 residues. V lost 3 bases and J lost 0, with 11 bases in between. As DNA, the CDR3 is TGTGCCAGTAGTATCGGTGGCAGTCCTAACTATGGCTACACCTTC. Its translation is CASSIGGSPNYGYTF. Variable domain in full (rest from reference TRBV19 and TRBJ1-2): DGGITQSPKYLFRKEGQNVTLSCEQNLNHDAMYWYRQDPGQGLRLIYYSQIVNDFQKGDIAEGYSVSREKKESFPLTVTSAQKNPTAFYLCASSIGGSPNYGYTFGSGTRLTVV.

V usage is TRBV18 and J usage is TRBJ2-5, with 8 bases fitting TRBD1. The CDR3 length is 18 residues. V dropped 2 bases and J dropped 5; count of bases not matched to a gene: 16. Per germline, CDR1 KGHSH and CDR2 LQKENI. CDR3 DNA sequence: TGTGCCAGCTCACCAACCGAAACAACAGGGGGGAGAGCCGAGACCCAGTACTTC. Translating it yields CASSPTETTGGRAETQYF.

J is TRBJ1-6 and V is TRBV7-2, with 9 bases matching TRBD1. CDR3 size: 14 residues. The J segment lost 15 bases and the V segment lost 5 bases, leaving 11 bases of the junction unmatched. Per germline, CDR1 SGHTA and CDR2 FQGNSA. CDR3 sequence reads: CASSVPGTGRHLHF. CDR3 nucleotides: TGTGCCAGCAGCGTCCCCGGGACAGGGAGGCACCTCCACTTT.

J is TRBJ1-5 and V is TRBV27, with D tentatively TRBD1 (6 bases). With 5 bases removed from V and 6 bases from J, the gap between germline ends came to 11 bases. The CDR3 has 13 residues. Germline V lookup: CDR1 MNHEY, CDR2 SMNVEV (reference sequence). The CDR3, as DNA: TGTGCCAGCAGTACAGGGCTCGCTCAGCCCCAGCATTTT. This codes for CASSTGLAQPQHF.

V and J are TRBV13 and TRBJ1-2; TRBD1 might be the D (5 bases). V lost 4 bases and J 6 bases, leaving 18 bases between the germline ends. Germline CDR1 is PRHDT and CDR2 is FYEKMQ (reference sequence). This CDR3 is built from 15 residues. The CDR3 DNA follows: TGTGCCAGCAGCTCCGCTTGGGGGGTACGGGATGGCTACACCTTC. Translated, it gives CASSSAWGVRDGYTF.

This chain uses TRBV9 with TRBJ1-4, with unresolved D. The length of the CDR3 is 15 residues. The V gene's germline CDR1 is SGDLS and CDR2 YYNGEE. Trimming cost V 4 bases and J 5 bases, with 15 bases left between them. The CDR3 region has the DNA TGTGCCAGCAGCTCCCGTGGGGAGGAAAATGAAAAACTGTTTTTT. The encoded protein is CASSSRGEENEKLFF.

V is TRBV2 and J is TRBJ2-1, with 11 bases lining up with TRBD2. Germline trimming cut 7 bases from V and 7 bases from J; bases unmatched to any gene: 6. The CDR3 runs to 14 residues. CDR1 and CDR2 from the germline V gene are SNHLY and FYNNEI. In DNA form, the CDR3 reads TGTGCCAGCACCCGACTAGCGGGAAGGAATGAGCAGTTCTTC. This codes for CASTRLAGRNEQFF.

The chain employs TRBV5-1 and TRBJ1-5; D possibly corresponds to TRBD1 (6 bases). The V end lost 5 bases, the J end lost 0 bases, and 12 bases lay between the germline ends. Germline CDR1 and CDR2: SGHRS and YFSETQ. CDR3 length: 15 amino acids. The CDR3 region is CASSSEGGSNQPQHF. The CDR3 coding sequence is TGCGCCAGCAGTTCCGAGGGGGGTAGCAATCAGCCCCAGCATTTT.

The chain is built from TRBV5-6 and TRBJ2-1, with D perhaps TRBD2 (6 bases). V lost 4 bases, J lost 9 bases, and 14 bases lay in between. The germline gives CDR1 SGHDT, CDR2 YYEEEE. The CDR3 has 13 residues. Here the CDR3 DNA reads TGTGCCAGCAGCCCGACTAGGTTCAGTGAGCAGTTCTTC. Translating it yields CASSPTRFSEQFF.